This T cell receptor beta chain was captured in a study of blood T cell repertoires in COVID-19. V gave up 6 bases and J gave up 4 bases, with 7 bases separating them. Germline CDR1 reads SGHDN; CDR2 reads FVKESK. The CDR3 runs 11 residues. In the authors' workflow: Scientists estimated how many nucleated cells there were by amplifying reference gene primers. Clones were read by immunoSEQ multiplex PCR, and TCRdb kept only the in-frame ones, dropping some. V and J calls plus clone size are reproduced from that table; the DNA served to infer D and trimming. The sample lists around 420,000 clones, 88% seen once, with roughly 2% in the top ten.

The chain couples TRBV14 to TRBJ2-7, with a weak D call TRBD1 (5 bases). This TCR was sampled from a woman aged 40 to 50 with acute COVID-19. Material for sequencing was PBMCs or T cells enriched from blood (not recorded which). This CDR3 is CASSPGYEQYF. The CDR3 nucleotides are TGTGCCAGCAGTCCAGGGTACGAGCAGTACTTC.